This TCR beta chain was captured in a study of blood T cell repertoires in COVID-19. Study overall: From the United States, Italy and Spain came samples of acute and convalescent COVID-19. PBMCs, B-cell-depleted T cells, or T cells were the source of the cDNA or gDNA that made up the material.

Original processing methods: Reference gene primer amplification gave nucleated cell count estimates. Profiled with immunoSEQ multiplex PCR; TCRdb holds only in-frame clones, not every one. V and J calls and clone size are copied from that table; D and trimming were computed from the DNA. Counted here are about 180,000 clones, roughly 88% occurring once; the ten biggest clones make up 9.5% to 13%. The CDR3 has 13 residues. V lost 7 bases and J 0 bases, leaving 10 bases between the germline ends. CDR1 ENHRY and CDR2 SYGVKD come from the germline V gene. The sequencing sample was made of peripheral blood. The chain carries TRBV10-3 and TRBJ2-7; tentative D call: TRBD1 (6 bases). This clonotype was obtained from a human donor with active or convalescent COVID-19. The donor label of this sample is uncertain. This CDR3 reads CAITRGSSYEQYF. CDR3 nucleotides: TGTGCCATCACCAGGGGAAGCTCCTACGAGCAGTACTTC.